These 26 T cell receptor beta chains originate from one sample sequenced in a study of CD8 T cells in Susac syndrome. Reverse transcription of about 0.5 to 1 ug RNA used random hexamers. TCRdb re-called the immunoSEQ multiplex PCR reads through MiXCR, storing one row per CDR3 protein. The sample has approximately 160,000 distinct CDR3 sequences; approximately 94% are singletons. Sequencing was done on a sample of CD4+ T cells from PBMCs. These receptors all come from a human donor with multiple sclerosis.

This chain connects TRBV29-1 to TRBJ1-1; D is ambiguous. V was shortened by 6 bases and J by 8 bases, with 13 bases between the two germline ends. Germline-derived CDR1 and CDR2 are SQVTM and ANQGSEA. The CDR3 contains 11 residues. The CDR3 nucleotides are TGCAGCGTGCAAAGGGTGGGAGAAGCTTTCTTT. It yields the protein CSVQRVGEAFF.

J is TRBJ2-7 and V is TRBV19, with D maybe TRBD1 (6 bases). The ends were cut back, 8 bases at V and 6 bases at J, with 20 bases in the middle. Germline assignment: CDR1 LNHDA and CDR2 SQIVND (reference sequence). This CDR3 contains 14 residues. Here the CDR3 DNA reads TGTGCCAGTGCGACCAATACAGGGTTCGGCGAGCAGTACTTC. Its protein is CASATNTGFGEQYF.

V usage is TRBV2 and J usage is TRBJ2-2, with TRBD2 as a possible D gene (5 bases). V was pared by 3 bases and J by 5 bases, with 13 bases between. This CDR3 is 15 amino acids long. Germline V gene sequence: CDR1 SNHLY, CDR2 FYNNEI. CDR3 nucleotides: TGTGCCAGCAGTGATCCCGGGAAACAGACCGGGGAGCTGTTTTTT. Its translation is CASSDPGKQTGELFF.

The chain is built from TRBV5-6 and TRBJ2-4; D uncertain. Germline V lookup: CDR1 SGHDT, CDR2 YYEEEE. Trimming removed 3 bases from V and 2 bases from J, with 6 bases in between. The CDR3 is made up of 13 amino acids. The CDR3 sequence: CASSSGPKNIQYF. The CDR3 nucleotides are TGTGCCAGCAGCTCCGGACCCAAAAACATTCAGTACTTC.

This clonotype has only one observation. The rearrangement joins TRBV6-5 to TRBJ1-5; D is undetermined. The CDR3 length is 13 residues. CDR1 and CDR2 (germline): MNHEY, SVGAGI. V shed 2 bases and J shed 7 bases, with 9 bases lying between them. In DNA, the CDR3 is TGTGCCAGCAGTTACGGAGGGAGCCAGCCCCAGCATTTT. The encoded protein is CASSYGGSQPQHF.

CDR3 region: CAWSPSAVQYF. In DNA form, the CDR3 reads TGTGCCTGGAGTCCCAGCGCTGTCCAGTACTTC. The chain carries TRBV30 and TRBJ2-5; D remains unclear. The CDR3 extends over 11 amino acids. V was shortened by 2 bases and J by 10 bases, with 11 bases between the two germline ends. Per germline, CDR1 GTSNPN and CDR2 SVGIG (reference sequence). The complete variable domain, with remaining parts taken from reference TRBV30 and TRBJ2-5, reads SQTIHQWPATLVQPVGSPLSLECTVEGTSNPNLYWYRQAAGRGLQLLFYSVGIGQISSEVPQNLSASRPQDRQFILSSKKLLLSDSGFYLCAWSPSAVQYFGPGTRLLVL.

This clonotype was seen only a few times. The CDR3 coding sequence is TGTGCCAGCAGCCCTGGGGGCAATCAGCCCCAGCATTTT. It is translated as CASSPGGNQPQHF. The rearrangement uses TRBV7-9 and TRBJ1-5; D is undetermined. Germline lookup yields CDR1 SEHNR and CDR2 FQNEAQ (reference sequence). The V end lost 5 bases, the J end lost 2 bases, and 7 bases lay between the germline ends. The CDR3 is 13 amino acids.

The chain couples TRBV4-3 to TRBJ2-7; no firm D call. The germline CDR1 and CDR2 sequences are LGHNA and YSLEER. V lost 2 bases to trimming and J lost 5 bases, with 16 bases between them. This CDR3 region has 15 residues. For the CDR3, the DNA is TGCGCCAGCAGCCAAAGGCCGTTTTCTGGACACGAGCAGTACTTC. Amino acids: CASSQRPFSGHEQYF.

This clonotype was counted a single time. CDR3 bases: TGTGCCAGCAGCGGGAGGGCCTTCTACAATGAGCAGTTCTTC. Translated, it gives CASSGRAFYNEQFF. The chain couples TRBV27 to TRBJ2-1; 8 nucleotides line up with TRBD2. CDR1 is MNHEY and CDR2 is SMNVEV in the germline V gene (reference sequence). The CDR3 length is 14 residues. J lost 3 bases, V lost 6 bases, and 4 bases had no gene match.

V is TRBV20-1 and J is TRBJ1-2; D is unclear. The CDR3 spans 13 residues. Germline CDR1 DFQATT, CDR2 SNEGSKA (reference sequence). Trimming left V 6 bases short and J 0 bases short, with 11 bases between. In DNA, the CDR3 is TGCAGTGCCTCCCTCCCAGCTAACTATGGCTACACCTTC. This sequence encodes CSASLPANYGYTF.

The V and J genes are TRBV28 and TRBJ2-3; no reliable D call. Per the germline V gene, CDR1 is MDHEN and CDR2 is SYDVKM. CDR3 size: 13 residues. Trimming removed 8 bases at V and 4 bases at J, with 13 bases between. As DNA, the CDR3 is TGTGCCAGCCAACGGCGACCGTCAGATACGCAGTATTTT. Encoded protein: CASQRRPSDTQYF.

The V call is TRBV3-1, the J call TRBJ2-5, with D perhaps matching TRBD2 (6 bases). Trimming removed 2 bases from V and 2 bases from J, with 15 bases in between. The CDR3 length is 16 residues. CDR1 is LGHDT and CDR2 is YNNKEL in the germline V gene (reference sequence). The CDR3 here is CASSQSRGWLQETQYF. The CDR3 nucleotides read TGTGCCAGCAGCCAATCCCGGGGGTGGCTTCAAGAGACCCAGTACTTC.

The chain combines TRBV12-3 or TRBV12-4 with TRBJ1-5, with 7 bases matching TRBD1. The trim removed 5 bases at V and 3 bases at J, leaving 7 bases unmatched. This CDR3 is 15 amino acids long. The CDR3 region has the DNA TGTGCCAGCAGTGGGGACAGCCAAATCAATCAGCCCCAGCATTTT. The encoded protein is CASSGDSQINQPQHF.

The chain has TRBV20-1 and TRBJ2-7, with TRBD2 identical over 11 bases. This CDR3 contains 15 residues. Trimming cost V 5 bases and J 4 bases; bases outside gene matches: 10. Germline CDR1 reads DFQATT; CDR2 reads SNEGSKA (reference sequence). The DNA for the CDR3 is TGCAGTGCTTTACGACTAGCGGGACTCTCTTACGAGCAGTACTTC. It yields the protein CSALRLAGLSYEQYF.

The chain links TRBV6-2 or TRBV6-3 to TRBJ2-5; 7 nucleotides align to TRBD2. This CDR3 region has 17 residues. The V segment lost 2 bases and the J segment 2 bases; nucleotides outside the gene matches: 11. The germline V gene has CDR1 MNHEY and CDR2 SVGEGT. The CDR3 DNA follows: TGTGCCAGCAGTTACCTGGAAGCGGGGAACGCGCAAGAGACCCAGTACTTC. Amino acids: CASSYLEAGNAQETQYF.

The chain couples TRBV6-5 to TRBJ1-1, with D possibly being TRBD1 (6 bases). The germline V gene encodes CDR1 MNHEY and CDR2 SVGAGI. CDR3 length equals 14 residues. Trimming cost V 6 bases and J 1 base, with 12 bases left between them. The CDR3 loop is CASRQGRGNTEAFF. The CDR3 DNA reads TGTGCCAGCAGACAGGGAAGGGGGAACACTGAAGCTTTCTTT.

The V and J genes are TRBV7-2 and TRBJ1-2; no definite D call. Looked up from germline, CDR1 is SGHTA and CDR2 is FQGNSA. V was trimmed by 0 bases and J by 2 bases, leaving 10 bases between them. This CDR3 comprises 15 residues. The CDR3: CASSLAGNPNYGYTF. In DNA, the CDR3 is TGTGCCAGCAGCTTAGCTGGCAACCCAAACTATGGCTACACCTTC.

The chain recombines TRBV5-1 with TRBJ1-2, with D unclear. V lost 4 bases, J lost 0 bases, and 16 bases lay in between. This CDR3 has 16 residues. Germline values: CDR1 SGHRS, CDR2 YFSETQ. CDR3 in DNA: TGCGCCAGCAGCCCGAACCCGCTTCCTACTAACTATGGCTACACCTTC. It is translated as CASSPNPLPTNYGYTF.

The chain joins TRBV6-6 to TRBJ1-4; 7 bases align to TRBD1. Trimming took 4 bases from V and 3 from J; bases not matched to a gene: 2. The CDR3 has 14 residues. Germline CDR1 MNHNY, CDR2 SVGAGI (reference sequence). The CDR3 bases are TGTGCCAGCAGTTCACAGGGGTCTAATGAAAAACTGTTTTTT. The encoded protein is CASSSQGSNEKLFF.

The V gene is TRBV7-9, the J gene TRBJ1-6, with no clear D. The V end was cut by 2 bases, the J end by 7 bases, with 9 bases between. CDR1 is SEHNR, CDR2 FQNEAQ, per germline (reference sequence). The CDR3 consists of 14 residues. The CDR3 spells CASSLSLGNSPLHF. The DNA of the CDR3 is TGTGCCAGCAGCTTAAGTTTGGGCAATTCACCCCTCCACTTT.

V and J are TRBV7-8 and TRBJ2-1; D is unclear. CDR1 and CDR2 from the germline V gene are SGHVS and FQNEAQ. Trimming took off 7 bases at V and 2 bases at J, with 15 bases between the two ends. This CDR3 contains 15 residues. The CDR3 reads CASTPSRVPYNEQFF. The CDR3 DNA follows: TGTGCCAGCACCCCTTCCCGGGTCCCCTACAATGAGCAGTTCTTC.

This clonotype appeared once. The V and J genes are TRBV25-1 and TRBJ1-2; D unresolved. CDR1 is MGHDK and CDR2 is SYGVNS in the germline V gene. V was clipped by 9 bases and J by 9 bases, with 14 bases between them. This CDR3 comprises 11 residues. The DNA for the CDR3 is TGTGCCAGTAGCGGACGGTTTCGCTACACCTTC. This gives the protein CASSGRFRYTF.

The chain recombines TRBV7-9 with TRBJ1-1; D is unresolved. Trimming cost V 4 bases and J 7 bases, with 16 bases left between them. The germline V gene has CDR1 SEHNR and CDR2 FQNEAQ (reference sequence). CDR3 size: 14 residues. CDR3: CASSSGPTRNEAFF. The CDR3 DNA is TGTGCCAGCAGCTCAGGTCCCACCCGGAATGAAGCTTTCTTT. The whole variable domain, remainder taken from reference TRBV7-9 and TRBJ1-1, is DTGVSQNPRHKITKRGQNVTFRCDPISEHNRLYWYRQTLGQGPEFLTYFQNEAQLEKSRLLSDRFSAERPKGSFSTLEIQRTEQGDSAMYLCASSSGPTRNEAFFGQGTRLTVV.

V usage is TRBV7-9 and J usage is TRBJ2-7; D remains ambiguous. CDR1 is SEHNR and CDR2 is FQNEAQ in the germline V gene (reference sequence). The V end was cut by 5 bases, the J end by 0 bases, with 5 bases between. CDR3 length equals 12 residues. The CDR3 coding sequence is TGTGCCAGCAGCCTCAACTCCTACGAGCAGTACTTC. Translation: CASSLNSYEQYF.

In DNA, the CDR3 is TGTGCCAGCAGTGAGGCAACTGGGGCCAACGTCCTGACTTTC. Its translation is CASSEATGANVLTF. This chain uses TRBV2 with TRBJ2-6; D call uncertain. Deletions cut 3 bases from V and 2 bases from J, with 5 bases between. The CDR3 sequence is 14 residues long. Germline-derived CDR1 and CDR2 are SNHLY and FYNNEI.

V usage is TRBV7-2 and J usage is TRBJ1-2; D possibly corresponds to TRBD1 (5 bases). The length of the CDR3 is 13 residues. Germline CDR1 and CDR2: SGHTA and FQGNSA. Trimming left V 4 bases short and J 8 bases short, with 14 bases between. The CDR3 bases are TGTGCCAGCAGCTCCATTGTCAGGGACGGCTACACCTTC. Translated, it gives CASSSIVRDGYTF.